The text below deals with one T cell receptor (beta chain). Here immunoSEQ multiplex PCR was the method, and the copy in TCRdb shows in-frame clones only, minus some. The sample holds about 92,000 clones, 82% seen once. The data belong to a study of control samples from healthy donors and cancer patients. The CDR3 consists of 18 residues. Trimming removed 5 bases from V and 9 bases from J, with 26 bases in between. The rearrangement joins TRBV23-1 to TRBJ1-6; maybe TRBD1 (5 bases). TRBV23-1 is designated an ORF whose function remains uncertain. The TCR was taken from a woman between 55 and 75 years old in good health. The sample was blood. CDR3 nucleotides: TGCGCCAGCAGTGCCCCCCTCTCGGGACTGAGACGTAGTTCACCCCTCCACTTT. The encoded protein is CASSAPLSGLRRSSPLHF.